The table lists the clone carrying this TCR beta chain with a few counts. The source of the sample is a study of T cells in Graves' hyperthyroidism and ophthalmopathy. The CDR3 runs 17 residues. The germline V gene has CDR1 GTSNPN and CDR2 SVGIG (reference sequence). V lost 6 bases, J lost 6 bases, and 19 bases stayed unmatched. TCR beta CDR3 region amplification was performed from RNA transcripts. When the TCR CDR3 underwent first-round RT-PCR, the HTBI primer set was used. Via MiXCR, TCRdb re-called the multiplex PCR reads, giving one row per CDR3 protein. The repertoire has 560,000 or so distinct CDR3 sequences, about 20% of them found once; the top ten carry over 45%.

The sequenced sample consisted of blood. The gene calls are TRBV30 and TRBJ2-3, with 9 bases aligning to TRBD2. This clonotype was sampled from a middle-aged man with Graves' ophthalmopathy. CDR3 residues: CACTNQRLAAAQDTQYF. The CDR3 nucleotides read TGTGCCTGCACTAACCAAAGACTAGCGGCAGCGCAGGATACGCAGTATTTT. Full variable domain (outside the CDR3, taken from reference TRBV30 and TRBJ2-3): SQTIHQWPATLVQPVGSPLSLECTVEGTSNPNLYWYRQAAGRGLQLLFYSVGIGQISSEVPQNLSASRPQDRQFILSSKKLLLSDSGFYLCACTNQRLAAAQDTQYFGPGTRLTVL.